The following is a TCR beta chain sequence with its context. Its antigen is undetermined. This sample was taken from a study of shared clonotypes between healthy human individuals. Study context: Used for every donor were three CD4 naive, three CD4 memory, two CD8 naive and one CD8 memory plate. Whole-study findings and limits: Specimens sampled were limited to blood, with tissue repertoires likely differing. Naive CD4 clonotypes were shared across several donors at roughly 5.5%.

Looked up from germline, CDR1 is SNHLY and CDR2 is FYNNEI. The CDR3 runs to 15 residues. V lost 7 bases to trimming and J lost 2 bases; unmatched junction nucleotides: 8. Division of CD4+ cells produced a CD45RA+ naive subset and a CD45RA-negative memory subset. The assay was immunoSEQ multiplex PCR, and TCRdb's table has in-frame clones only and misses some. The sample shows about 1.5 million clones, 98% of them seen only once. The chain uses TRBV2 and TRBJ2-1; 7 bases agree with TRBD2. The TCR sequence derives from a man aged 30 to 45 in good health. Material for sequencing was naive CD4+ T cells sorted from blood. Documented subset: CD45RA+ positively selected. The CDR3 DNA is TGTGCCAGCACAGGGAGCGGGAAAACCTACAATGAGCAGTTCTTC. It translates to CASTGSGKTYNEQFF.